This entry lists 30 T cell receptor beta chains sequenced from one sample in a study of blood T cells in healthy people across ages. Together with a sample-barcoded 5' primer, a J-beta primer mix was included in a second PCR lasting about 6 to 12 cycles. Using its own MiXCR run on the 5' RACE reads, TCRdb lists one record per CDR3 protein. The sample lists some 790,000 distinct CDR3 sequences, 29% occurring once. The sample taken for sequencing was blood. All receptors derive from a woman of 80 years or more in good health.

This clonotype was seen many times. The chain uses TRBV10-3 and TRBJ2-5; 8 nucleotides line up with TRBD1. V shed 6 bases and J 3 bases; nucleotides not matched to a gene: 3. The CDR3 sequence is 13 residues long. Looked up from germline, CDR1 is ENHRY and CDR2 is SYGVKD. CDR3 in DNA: TGTGCCATCAGCCCGGACAGGGAAGAGACCCAGTACTTC. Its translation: CAISPDREETQYF.

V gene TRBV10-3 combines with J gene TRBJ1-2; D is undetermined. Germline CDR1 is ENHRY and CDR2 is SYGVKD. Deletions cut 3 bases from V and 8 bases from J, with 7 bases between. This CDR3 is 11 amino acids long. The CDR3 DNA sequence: TGTGCCATCAGTGATGGGGTCGGCTACACCTTC. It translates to CAISDGVGYTF.

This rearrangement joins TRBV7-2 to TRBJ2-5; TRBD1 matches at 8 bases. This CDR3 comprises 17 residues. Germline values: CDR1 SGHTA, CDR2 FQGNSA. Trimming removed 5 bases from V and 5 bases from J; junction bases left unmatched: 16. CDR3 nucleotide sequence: TGTGCCAGCAGCAATCTCTGGGGGCAGGGGGCATATGAGACCCAGTACTTC. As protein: CASSNLWGQGAYETQYF.

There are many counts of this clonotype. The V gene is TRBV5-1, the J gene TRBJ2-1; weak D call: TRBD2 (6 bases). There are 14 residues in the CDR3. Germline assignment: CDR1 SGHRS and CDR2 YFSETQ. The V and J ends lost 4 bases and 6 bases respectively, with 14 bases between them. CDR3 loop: CASSLGGGINEQFF. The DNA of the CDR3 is TGCGCCAGCAGCCTCGGAGGAGGGATCAATGAGCAGTTCTTC. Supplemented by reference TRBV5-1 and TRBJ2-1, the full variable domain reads KAGVTQTPRYLIKTRGQQVTLSCSPISGHRSVSWYQQTPGQGLQFLFEYFSETQRNKGNFPGRFSGRQFSNSRSEMNVSTLELGDSALYLCASSLGGGINEQFFGPGTRLTVL.

The CDR3, as DNA: TGTGCCAGCAGTCCAGAGTCGGGACGGCTGAACTATGGCTACACCTTC. Protein product: CASSPESGRLNYGYTF. V and J are TRBV12-3 or TRBV12-4 and TRBJ1-2; D may be TRBD1 (5 bases). V was clipped by 5 bases and J by 2 bases, with 18 bases between them. CDR3 length equals 16 residues.

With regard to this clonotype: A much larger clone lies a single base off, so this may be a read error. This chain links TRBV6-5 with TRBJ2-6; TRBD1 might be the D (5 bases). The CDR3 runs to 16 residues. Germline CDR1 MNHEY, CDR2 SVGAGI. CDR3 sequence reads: CACRAGWASGANVLTF. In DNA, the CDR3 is TGTGCCTGCAGGGCAGGTTGGGCTTCTGGGGCCAACGTCCTGACTTTC.

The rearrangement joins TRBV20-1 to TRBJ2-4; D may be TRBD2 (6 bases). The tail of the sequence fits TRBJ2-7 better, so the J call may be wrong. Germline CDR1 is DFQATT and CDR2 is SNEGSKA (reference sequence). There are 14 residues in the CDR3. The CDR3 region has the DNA TGCAGTGCTAGCCCCTCCGGGACTCTAAACGAGCAGTACTTC. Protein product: CSASPSGTLNEQYF.

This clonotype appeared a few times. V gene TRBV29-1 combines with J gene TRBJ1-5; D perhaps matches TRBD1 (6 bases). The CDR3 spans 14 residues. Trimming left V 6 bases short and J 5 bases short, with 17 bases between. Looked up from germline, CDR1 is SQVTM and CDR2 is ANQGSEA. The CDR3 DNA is TGCAGCGTCCTGACAGGTGGGGCCTATCAGCCCCAGCATTTT. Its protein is CSVLTGGAYQPQHF.

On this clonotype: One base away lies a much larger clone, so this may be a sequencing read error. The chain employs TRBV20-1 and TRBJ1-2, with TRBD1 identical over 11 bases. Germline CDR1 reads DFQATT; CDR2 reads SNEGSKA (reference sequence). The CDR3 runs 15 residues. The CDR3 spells CGAAGTGGPTSGYTF. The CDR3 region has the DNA TGCGGTGCTGCCGGGACAGGGGGACCAACGAGCGGCTACACCTTC.

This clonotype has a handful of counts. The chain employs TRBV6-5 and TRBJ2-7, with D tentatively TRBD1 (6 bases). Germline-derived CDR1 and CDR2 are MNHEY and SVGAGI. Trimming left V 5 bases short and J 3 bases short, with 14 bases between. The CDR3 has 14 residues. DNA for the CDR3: TGTGCCAGCAGTCTGGCAGGGGTTAACTACGAGCAGTACTTC. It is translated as CASSLAGVNYEQYF.

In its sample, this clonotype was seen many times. Written as DNA, the CDR3 is TGCGCCAGCAGCCAAGGGAGAGCGGGGGGCAACTCCTACGAGCAGTACTTC. Encoded protein: CASSQGRAGGNSYEQYF. J is TRBJ2-7 and V is TRBV4-3; 9 bases are shared with TRBD2. The V gene's germline CDR1 is LGHNA and CDR2 YSLEER. Trimming took 1 base from V and 0 from J; bases not matched to a gene: 7. CDR3 size: 17 residues.

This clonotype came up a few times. CDR3 loop: CASSPDGITYGYTF. The CDR3 bases are TGTGCCAGCAGCCCGGACGGAATTACCTATGGCTACACCTTC. The chain combines TRBV6-5 with TRBJ1-2; D is ambiguous. Trimming left V 6 bases short and J 4 bases short, with 15 bases between. From germline, CDR1 is MNHEY and CDR2 SVGAGI. This CDR3 has 14 residues.

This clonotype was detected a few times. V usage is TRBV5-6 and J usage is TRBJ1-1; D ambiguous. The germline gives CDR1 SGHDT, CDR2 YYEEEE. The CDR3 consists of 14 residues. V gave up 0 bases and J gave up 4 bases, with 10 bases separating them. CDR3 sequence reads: CASSLGARATEAFF. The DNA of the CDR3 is TGTGCCAGCAGCTTGGGGGCCCGGGCCACTGAAGCTTTCTTT.

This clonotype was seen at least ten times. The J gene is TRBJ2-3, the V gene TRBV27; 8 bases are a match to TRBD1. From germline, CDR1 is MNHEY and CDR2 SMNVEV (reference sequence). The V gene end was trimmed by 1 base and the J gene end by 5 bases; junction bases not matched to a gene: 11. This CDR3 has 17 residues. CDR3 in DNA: TGTGCCAGCAGTTTATATCCAGGGGGCTCAAGGGGAGATACGCAGTATTTT. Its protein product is CASSLYPGGSRGDTQYF.

The CDR3 DNA reads as TGTGCCAGCAGCCTTCCTTGGGGGGACTCCATGTACAATGAGCAGTTCTTC. Its protein product is CASSLPWGDSMYNEQFF. The gene calls are TRBV11-3 and TRBJ2-1, with D perhaps TRBD2 (6 bases). CDR3 length: 17 residues. From germline, CDR1 is SGHNT and CDR2 YENEEA. V lost 5 bases, J lost 4 bases, and 21 bases lay in between.

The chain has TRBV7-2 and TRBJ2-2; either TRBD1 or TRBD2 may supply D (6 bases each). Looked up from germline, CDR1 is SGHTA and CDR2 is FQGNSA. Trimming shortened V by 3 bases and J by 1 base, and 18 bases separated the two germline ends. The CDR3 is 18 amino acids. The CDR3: CASSFAHVGGRNTGELFF. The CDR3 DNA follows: TGTGCCAGCAGCTTCGCCCACGTGGGGGGCCGGAACACCGGGGAGCTGTTTTTT.

The CDR3 sequence is CSAPGGGLNYGYTF. The CDR3 DNA is TGCAGTGCCCCCGGGGGTGGTCTTAACTATGGCTACACCTTC. The chain links TRBV20-1 to TRBJ1-2; tentative D call: TRBD1 (5 bases). The CDR3 extends over 14 amino acids. Germline CDR1 is DFQATT and CDR2 is SNEGSKA (reference sequence). Trimming removed 6 bases at V and 1 base at J, with 15 bases between.

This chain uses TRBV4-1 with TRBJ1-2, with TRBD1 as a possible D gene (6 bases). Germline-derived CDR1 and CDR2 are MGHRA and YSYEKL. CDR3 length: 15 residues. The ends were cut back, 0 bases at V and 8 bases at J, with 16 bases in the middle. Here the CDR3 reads CASSQEWQGTAGYTF. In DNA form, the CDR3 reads TGCGCCAGCAGCCAAGAATGGCAGGGGACCGCAGGCTACACCTTC.

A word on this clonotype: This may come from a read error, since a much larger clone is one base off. This CDR3 reads CAGSENARVYEQYF. The CDR3 DNA sequence: TGCGCCGGCAGTGAAAACGCCCGTGTCTACGAGCAGTACTTC. The V call is TRBV10-2, the J call TRBJ2-7, with D uncertain. Germline values: CDR1 WSHSY, CDR2 SAAADI. The CDR3 is made up of 14 amino acids.

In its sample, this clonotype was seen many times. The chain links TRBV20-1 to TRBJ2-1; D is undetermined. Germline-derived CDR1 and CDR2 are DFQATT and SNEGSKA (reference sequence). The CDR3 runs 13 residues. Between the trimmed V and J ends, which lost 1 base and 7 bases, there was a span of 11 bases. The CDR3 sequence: CSARGAGPNEQFF. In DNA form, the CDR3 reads TGCAGTGCTAGAGGGGCTGGGCCAAATGAGCAGTTCTTC.

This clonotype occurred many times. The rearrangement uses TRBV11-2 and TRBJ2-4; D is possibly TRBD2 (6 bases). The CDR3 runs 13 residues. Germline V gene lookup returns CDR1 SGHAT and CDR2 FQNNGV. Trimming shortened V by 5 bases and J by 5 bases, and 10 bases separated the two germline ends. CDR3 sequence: CASSLGGQNIQYF. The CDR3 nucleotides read TGTGCCAGCAGCCTGGGAGGACAAAACATTCAGTACTTC.

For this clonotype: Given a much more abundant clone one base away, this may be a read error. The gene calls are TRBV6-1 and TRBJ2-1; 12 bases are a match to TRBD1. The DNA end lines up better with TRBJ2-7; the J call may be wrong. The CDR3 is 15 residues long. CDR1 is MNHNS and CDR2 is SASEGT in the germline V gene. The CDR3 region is CASSEGQGAYNEQYF. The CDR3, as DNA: TGTGCCAGCAGTGAGGGACAGGGGGCCTACAATGAGCAGTACTTC.

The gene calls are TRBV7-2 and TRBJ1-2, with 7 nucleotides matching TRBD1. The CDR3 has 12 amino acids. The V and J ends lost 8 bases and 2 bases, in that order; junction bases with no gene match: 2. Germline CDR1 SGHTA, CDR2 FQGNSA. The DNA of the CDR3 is TGTGCCAGCGAGGGACAGAACTATGGCTACACCTTC. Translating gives CASEGQNYGYTF.

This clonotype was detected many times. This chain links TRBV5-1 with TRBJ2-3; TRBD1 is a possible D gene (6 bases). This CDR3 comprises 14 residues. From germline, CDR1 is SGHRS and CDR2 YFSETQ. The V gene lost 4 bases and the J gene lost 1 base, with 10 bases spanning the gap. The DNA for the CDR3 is TGCGCCAGCAGCATGGGACACCGCACAGATACGCAGTATTTT. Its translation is CASSMGHRTDTQYF.

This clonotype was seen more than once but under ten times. The CDR3 region is CASSITGQGWNTQYF. DNA of the CDR3: TGTGCCAGCAGCATAACCGGGCAGGGGTGGAATACGCAGTATTTT. The genes are TRBV6-2 or TRBV6-3 and TRBJ2-3; TRBD1 is a possible D gene (6 bases). The V gene lost 6 bases and the J gene lost 7 bases, with 20 bases spanning the gap. The CDR3 contains 15 residues. Germline values: CDR1 MNHEY, CDR2 SVGEGT.

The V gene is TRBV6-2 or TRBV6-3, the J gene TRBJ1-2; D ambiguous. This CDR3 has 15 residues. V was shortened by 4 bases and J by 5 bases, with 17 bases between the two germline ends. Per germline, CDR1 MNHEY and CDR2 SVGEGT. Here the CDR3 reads CASSSIVRGRYGYTF. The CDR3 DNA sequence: TGTGCCAGCAGTTCCATAGTGCGGGGAAGGTATGGCTACACCTTC.

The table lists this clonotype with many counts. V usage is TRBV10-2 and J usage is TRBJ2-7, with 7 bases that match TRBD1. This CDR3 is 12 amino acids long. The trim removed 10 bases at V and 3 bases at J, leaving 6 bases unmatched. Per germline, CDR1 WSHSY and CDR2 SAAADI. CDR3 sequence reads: CATGQRIYEQYF. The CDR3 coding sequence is TGCGCCACGGGACAGAGAATCTACGAGCAGTACTTC.

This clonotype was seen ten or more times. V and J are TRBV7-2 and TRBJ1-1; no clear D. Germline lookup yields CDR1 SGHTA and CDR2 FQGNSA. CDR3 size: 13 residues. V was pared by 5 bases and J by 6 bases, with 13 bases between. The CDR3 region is CASSNLPNPEAFF. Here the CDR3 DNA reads TGTGCCAGCAGCAATCTTCCAAACCCTGAAGCTTTCTTT.

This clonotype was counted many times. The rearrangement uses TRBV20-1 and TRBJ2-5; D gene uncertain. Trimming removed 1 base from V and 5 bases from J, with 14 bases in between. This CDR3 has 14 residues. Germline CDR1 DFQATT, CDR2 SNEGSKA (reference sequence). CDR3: CSARASRMWETQYF. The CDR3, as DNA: TGCAGTGCTAGAGCTAGTAGGATGTGGGAGACCCAGTACTTC.

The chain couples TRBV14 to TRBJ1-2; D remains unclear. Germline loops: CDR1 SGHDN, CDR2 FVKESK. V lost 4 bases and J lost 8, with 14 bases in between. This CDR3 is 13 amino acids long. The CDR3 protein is CASSPRLAGGYTF. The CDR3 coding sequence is TGTGCCAGCAGCCCAAGATTGGCGGGGGGCTACACCTTC.